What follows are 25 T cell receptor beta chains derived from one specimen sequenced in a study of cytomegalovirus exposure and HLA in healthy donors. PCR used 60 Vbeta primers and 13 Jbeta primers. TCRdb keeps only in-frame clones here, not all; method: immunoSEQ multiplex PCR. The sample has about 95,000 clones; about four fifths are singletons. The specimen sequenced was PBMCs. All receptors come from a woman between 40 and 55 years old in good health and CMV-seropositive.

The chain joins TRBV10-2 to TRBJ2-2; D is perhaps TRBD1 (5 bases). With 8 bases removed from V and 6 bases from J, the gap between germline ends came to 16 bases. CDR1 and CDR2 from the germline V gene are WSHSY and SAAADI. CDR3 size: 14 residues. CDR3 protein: CASRMTEWSGELFF. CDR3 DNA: TGCGCCAGCCGAATGACAGAATGGTCCGGGGAGCTGTTTTTT.

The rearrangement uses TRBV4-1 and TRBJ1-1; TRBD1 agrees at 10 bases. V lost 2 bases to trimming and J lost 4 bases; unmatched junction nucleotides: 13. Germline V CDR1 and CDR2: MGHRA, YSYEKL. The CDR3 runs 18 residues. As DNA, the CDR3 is TGCGCCAGCAGCCAACCCCGACAGGGGGCTATGTCGGGCACTGAAGCTTTCTTT. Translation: CASSQPRQGAMSGTEAFF.

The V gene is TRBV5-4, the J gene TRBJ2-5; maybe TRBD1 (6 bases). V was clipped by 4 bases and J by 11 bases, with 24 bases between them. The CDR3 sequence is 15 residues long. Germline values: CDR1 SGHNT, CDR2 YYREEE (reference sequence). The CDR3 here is CASSMSETGPTEQYF. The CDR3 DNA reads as TGTGCCAGCAGCATGAGCGAGACAGGCCCTACGGAGCAGTACTTC.

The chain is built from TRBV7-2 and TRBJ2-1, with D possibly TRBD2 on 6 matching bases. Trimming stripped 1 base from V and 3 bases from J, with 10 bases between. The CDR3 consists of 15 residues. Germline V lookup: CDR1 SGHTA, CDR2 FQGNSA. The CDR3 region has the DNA TGTGCCAGCAGCTTAGGGGCGGGAAGCTACAATGAGCAGTTCTTC. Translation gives CASSLGAGSYNEQFF.

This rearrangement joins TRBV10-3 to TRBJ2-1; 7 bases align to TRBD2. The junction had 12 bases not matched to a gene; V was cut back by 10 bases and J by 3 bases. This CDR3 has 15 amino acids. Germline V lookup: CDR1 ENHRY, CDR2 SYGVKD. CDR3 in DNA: TGTGCCACCTCCGATCGGGGGGAGATCTACAATGAGCAGTTCTTC. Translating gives CATSDRGEIYNEQFF.

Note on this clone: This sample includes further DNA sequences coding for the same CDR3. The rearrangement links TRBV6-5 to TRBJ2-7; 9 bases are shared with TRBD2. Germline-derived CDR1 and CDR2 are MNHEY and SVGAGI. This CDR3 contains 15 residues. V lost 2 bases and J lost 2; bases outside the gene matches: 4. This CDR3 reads CASSYMTSGTYEQYF. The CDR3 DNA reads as TGTGCCAGCAGTTACATGACTAGCGGTACCTACGAGCAGTACTTC.

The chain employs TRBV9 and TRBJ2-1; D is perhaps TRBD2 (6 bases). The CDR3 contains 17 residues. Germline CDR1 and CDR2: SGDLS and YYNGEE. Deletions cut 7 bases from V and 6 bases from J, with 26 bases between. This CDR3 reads CASSSPVNGSGSNEQFF. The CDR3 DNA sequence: TGTGCCAGCTCCTCCCCCGTGAACGGGAGTGGCTCCAATGAGCAGTTCTTC.

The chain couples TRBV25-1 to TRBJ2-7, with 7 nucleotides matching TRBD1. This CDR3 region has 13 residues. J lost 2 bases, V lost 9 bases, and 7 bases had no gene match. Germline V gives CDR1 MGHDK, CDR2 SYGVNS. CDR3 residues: CASVKGATYEQYF. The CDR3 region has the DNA TGTGCCAGTGTAAAGGGGGCGACCTACGAGCAGTACTTC.

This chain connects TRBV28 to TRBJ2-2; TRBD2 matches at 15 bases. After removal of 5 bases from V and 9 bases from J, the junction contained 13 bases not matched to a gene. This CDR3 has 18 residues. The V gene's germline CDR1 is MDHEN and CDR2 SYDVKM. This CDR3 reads CASSPRSGLAGGGWELFF. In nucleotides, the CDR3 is TGTGCCAGCAGTCCCCGATCTGGACTAGCGGGGGGGGGCTGGGAGCTGTTTTTT.

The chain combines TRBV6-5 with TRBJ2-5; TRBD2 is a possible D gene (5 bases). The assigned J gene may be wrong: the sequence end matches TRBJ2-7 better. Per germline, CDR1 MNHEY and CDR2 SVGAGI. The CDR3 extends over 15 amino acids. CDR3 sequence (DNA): TGTGCCAGCAGCCCCCGGGGAGAAAAACCCTACGAGCAGTACTTC. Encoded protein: CASSPRGEKPYEQYF.

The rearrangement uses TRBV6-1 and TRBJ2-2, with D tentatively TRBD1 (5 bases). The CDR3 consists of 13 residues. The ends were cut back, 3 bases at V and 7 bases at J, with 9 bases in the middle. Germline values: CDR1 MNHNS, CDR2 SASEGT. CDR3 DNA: TGTGCCAGCAGTGACAGGGTCGGCGGGGAGCTGTTTTTT. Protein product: CASSDRVGGELFF.

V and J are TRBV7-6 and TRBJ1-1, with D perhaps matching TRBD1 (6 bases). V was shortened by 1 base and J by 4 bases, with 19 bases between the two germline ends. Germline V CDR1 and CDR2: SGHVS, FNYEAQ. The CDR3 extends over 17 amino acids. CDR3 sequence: CASSLGIGGEGSTEAFF. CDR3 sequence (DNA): TGTGCCAGCAGCTTAGGGATAGGGGGGGAGGGTAGCACTGAAGCTTTCTTT.

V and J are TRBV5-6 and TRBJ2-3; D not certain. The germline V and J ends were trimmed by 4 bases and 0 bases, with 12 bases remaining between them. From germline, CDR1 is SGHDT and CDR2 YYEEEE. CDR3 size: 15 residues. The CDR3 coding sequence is TGTGCCAGCAGCGCAGCGTCGGCTAGCACAGATACGCAGTATTTT. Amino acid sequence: CASSAASASTDTQYF.

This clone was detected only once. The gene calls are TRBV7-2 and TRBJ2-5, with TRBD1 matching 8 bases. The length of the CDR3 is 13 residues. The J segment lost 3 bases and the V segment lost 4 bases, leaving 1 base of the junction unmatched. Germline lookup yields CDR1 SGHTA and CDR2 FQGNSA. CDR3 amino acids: CASSWTGKETQYF. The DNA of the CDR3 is TGTGCCAGCAGCTGGACAGGGAAAGAGACCCAGTACTTC.

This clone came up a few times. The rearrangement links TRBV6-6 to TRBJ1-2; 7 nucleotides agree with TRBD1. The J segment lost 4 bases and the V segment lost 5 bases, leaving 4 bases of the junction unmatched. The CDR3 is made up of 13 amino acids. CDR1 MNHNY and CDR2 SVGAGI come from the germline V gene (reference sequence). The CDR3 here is CASSGQGGYGYTF. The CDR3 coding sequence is TGTGCCAGCAGTGGGCAGGGGGGCTATGGCTACACCTTC.

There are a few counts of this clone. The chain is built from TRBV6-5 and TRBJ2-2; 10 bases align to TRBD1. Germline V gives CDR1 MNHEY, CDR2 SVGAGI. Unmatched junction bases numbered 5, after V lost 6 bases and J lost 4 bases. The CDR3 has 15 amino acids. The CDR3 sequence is CASRIGTGVTGELFF. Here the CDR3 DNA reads TGTGCCAGCAGAATCGGGACAGGGGTCACCGGGGAGCTGTTTTTT.

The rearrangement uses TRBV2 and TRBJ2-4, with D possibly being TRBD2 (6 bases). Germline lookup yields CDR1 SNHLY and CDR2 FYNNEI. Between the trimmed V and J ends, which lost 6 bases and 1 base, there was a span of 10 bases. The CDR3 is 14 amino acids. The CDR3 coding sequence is TGTGCCAGCAGGGCAGGGAGGGCCAAAAACATTCAGTACTTC. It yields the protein CASRAGRAKNIQYF.

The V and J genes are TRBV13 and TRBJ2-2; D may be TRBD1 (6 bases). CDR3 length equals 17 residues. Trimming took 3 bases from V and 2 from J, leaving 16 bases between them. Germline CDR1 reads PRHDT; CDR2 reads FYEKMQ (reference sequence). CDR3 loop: CASSFLNRAQNTGELFF. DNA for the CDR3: TGTGCCAGCAGCTTCCTAAACAGGGCCCAAAACACCGGGGAGCTGTTTTTT. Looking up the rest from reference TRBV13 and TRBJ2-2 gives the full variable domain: AAGVIQSPRHLIKEKRETATLKCYPIPRHDTVYWYQQGPGQDPQFLISFYEKMQSDKGSIPDRFSAQQFSDYHSELNMSSLELGDSALYFCASSFLNRAQNTGELFFGEGSRLTVL.

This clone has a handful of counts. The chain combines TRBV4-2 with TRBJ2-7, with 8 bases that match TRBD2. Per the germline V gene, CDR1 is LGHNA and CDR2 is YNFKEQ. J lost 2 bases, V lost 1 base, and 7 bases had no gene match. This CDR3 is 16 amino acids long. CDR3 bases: TGTGCCAGCAGCCAAGGAGTTAGCGGGGAAACCTACGAGCAGTACTTC. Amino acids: CASSQGVSGETYEQYF.

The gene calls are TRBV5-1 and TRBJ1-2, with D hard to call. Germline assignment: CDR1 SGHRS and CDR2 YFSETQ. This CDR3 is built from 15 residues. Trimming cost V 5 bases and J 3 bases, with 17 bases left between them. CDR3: CASSMLGVGDYGYTF. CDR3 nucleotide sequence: TGCGCCAGCAGTATGCTGGGAGTTGGGGACTATGGCTACACCTTC.

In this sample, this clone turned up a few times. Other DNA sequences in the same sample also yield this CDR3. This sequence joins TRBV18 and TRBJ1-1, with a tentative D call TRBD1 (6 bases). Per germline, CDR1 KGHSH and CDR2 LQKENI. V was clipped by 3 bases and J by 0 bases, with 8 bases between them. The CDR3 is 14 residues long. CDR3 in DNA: TGTGCCAGCTCACCGACAGGAGTGAACACTGAAGCTTTCTTT. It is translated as CASSPTGVNTEAFF.

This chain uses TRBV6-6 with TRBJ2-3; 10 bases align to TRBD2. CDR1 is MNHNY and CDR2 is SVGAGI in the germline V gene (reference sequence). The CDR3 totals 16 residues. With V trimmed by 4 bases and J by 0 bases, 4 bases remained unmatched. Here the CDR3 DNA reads TGTGCCAGCAGTTCCTCGACTAGCGGGAGCACAGATACGCAGTATTTT. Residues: CASSSSTSGSTDTQYF.

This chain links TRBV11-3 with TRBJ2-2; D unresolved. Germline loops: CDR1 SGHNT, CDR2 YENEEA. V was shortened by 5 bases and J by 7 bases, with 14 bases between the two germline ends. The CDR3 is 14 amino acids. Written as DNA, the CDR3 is TGTGCCAGCAGCGCTACACAGCAATACGGGGAGCTGTTTTTT. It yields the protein CASSATQQYGELFF.

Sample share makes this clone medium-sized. The CDR3, as DNA: TGTGCCAGCAGTGAGATGGCGGGGGAGAGCACAGATACGCAGTATTTT. The encoded protein is CASSEMAGESTDTQYF. The rearrangement uses TRBV6-4 and TRBJ2-3; 7 bases are shared with TRBD2. J lost 0 bases, V lost 3 bases, and 6 bases had no gene match. The germline V gene has CDR1 MRHNA and CDR2 SNTAGT. This CDR3 is built from 16 residues.

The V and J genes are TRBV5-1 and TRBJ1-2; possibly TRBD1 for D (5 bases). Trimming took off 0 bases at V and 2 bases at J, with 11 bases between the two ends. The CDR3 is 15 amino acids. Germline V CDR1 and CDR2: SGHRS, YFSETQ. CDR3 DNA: TGCGCCAGCAGCTTGGGGACATCAGGGAACTATGGCTACACCTTC. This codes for CASSLGTSGNYGYTF.